This is a list of T cell receptor beta chains from one sample in a study of T cell changes during pregnancy in multiple sclerosis. Using immunoSEQ multiplex PCR, the repertoire was profiled, and TCRdb retains in-frame clones only, with some absent. The data contain about 40,000 clones, approximately 89% of them singletons. Specimen: peripheral blood, collected in the first trimester of pregnancy. The source is a female donor in good health, enrolled as a control in a pregnancy study. The CDR3 runs from the conserved cysteine through the conserved F or W. D genes are given only for firm matches. Not all rows give a size; the values are once, few, many and, for expanded clones, a class.

d_gene	abundance	v_gene	j_gene	CDR3aa	CDR3nt
-	-	TRBV5-1	TRBJ2-6	CASSLPRGSGANVLTF	TGCGCCAGCAGCTTGCCAAGGGGGTCCGGGGCCAACGTCCTGACTTTC
TRBD1	-	TRBV27	TRBJ1-1	CASSWDSSMNTEAFF	TGTGCCAGCAGTTGGGACAGCTCCATGAACACTGAAGCTTTCTTT
-	-	TRBV29-1	TRBJ2-7	CSVWTSVGGGVEQYF	TGCAGCGTTTGGACGAGCGTAGGGGGGGGTGTGGAGCAGTACTTC
-	-	TRBV21-1	TRBJ1-6	CASSTPLGRGHSPLHF	TGTGCCAGCAGCACCCCACTGGGCAGGGGGCATTCACCCCTCCACTTT
-	few	TRBV6-5	TRBJ2-3	CASSKTEADTQYF	TGTGCCAGCAGTAAGACTGAGGCAGATACGCAGTATTTT
TRBD2	many	TRBV2	TRBJ2-2	CASPSSGGRGTGELFF	TGTGCCAGCCCTTCTAGCGGTGGTAGGGGCACCGGGGAGCTGTTTTTT
TRBD2	-	TRBV6-6	TRBJ2-1	CASSFTSGIGYNEQFF	TGTGCCAGCAGTTTCACTAGCGGGATAGGCTACAATGAGCAGTTCTTC
TRBD2	few	TRBV4-1	TRBJ2-2	CASSPPGLAGITGELFF	TGCGCCAGCAGCCCGCCCGGACTAGCGGGAATCACCGGGGAGCTGTTTTTT
-	-	TRBV4-1	TRBJ2-3	CASSDTRGTDTQYF	TGCGCCAGCAGCGACACCAGGGGCACAGATACGCAGTATTTT
-	-	TRBV5-1	TRBJ2-3	CASSLFGAGDTQYF	TGCGCCAGCAGCTTGTTTGGGGCGGGGGATACGCAGTATTTT
TRBD1	-	TRBV10-3	TRBJ2-6	CAIRVLGQGRLSGANVLTF	TGTGCCATCAGAGTTTTGGGACAGGGGCGACTCTCTGGGGCCAACGTCCTGACTTTC
TRBD2	-	TRBV7-9	TRBJ2-7	CASSLGPREDEQYF	TGTGCCAGCAGCTTAGGGCCACGGGAGGACGAGCAGTACTTC
-	-	TRBV6-1	TRBJ1-1	CASIETNTEAFF	TGTGCCAGCATCGAGACTAACACTGAAGCTTTCTTT
TRBD2	medium-sized	TRBV6-1	TRBJ2-7	CASSELAGSSYEQYF	TGTGCCAGCAGTGAACTAGCGGGGTCCTCCTACGAGCAGTACTTC
TRBD1	-	TRBV28	TRBJ1-2	CASSLTHRGDGYTF	TGTGCCAGCAGTTTAACGCACAGGGGGGATGGCTACACCTTC
-	-	TRBV2	TRBJ2-7	CATRGTIPYEQYF	TGTGCCACAAGGGGAACTATTCCTTACGAGCAGTACTTC
TRBD1	-	TRBV27	TRBJ1-2	CASSFTTGNYGYTF	TGTGCCAGCAGTTTCACGACAGGGAACTATGGCTACACCTTC
-	once	TRBV6-5	TRBJ1-1	CASSYSPRAETEAFF	TGTGCCAGCAGTTACTCTCCCAGGGCGGAAACTGAAGCTTTCTTT
-	-	TRBV11-3	TRBJ1-1	CASSARGTANTEAFF	TGTGCCAGCAGCGCCCGCGGGACGGCGAACACTGAAGCTTTCTTT
TRBD1	-	TRBV5-1	TRBJ2-2	CASSRGTGVPGELFF	TGCGCCAGCAGTCGCGGGACAGGGGTTCCCGGGGAGCTGTTTTTT
TRBD2	-	TRBV5-1	TRBJ2-7	CASSPRPGLAGTYEQYF	TGCGCCAGCAGCCCCAGGCCGGGACTAGCGGGGACCTACGAGCAGTACTTC
-	once	TRBV5-4	TRBJ1-1	CASSRTGNKNTEAFF	TGTGCCAGCAGCCGGACCGGGAATAAGAACACTGAAGCTTTCTTT
-	-	TRBV9	TRBJ2-7	CASSVATWAGEQYF	TGTGCCAGCAGCGTAGCTACTTGGGCTGGGGAGCAGTACTTC
TRBD2	-	TRBV29-1	TRBJ2-1	CSVERGLAEQFF	TGCAGCGTTGAAAGAGGACTAGCGGAGCAGTTCTTC
TRBD2	-	TRBV28	TRBJ2-1	CASSLWTSGRAGEGEQFF	TGTGCCAGCAGTTTATGGACTAGCGGGAGGGCCGGTGAGGGTGAGCAGTTCTTC
TRBD2	-	TRBV28	TRBJ2-7	CASSLSSGFTYEQYF	TGTGCCAGCAGTTTAAGTAGCGGGTTTACCTACGAGCAGTACTTC
-	-	TRBV7-6	TRBJ2-2	CASSPRTVINTGELFF	TGTGCCAGCAGCCCCCGGACAGTCATTAACACCGGGGAGCTGTTTTTT
-	-	TRBV4-2	TRBJ2-4	CASSQEGPAKNIQYF	TGTGCCAGCAGCCAAGAGGGGCCAGCCAAAAACATTCAGTACTTC
-	-	TRBV28	TRBJ1-5	CASPPRGISNQPQHF	TGTGCCAGCCCCCCCAGGGGAATTAGCAATCAGCCCCAGCATTTT
-	-	TRBV5-1	TRBJ2-7	CASSWGAHSYEQYF	TGCGCCAGCAGCTGGGGAGCCCACTCCTACGAGCAGTACTTC
-	-	TRBV9	TRBJ2-5	CASSVDLGGGLQETQYF	TGTGCCAGCAGCGTAGACTTGGGGGGAGGTCTACAAGAGACCCAGTACTTC
-	-	TRBV11-1	TRBJ2-7	CASSANRDYEQYF	TGTGCCAGCAGCGCAAACAGGGACTACGAGCAGTACTTC
-	once	TRBV5-6	TRBJ1-3	CASSSRATIYF	TGTGCCAGCAGCTCCAGGGCCACCATATATTTT
-	-	TRBV5-1	TRBJ1-1	CASSPWGAGGTEAFF	TGCGCCAGCAGCCCTTGGGGCGCGGGAGGGACTGAAGCTTTCTTT
TRBD1	-	TRBV5-1	TRBJ2-7	CASSYGTGVSYEQYF	TGCGCCAGCAGCTACGGGACAGGTGTCTCCTACGAGCAGTACTTC
TRBD1	-	TRBV5-6	TRBJ1-4	CASSLGTGDNEKLFF	TGTGCCAGCAGCTTGGGGACAGGGGATAATGAAAAACTGTTTTTT
-	-	TRBV7-3	TRBJ1-2	CASSSGGRYGYTF	TGTGCCAGCAGCTCCGGGGGTAGATATGGCTACACCTTC
-	-	TRBV7-3	TRBJ1-5	CASSLKGGQPQHF	TGTGCCAGCAGCTTAAAAGGCGGTCAGCCCCAGCATTTT
TRBD1	-	TRBV7-8	TRBJ1-1	CASLQGANTEAFF	TGTGCCAGCCTACAGGGGGCTAACACTGAAGCTTTCTTT
-	-	TRBV4-1	TRBJ1-2	CASSQGRYGGGDGYTF	TGCGCCAGCAGCCAAGGGAGATACGGGGGAGGGGATGGCTACACCTTC
TRBD1	-	TRBV7-9	TRBJ1-1	CASSPGQGNEAFF	TGTGCCAGCAGCCCCGGACAGGGGAATGAAGCTTTCTTT
TRBD2	-	TRBV7-2	TRBJ2-7	CASSLSGRSDEQYF	TGTGCCAGCAGCCTTAGCGGGAGGAGTGACGAGCAGTACTTC
-	-	TRBV27	TRBJ2-3	CASRYRERLTDTQYF	TGTGCCAGCAGATACAGGGAACGCCTTACAGATACGCAGTATTTT
-	-	TRBV5-6	TRBJ2-1	CASSEIAVSSYNEQFF	TGTGCCAGCAGCGAGATAGCGGTCAGCTCCTACAATGAGCAGTTCTTC
-	-	TRBV7-9	TRBJ2-1	CASSLLQGRDNEQFF	TGTGCCAGCAGCTTATTACAGGGAAGGGACAATGAGCAGTTCTTC
TRBD2	once	TRBV2	TRBJ2-7	CASSLAGVPYEQYF	TGTGCCAGCAGCCTAGCGGGGGTTCCCTACGAGCAGTACTTC
-	-	TRBV15	TRBJ2-6	CATSRQPGASGANVLTF	TGTGCCACCAGCAGGCAACCAGGGGCCTCTGGGGCCAACGTCCTGACTTTC
-	-	TRBV9	TRBJ2-5	CASSPRSGTQYF	TGTGCCAGCAGCCCCCGTTCAGGGACCCAGTACTTC
TRBD1	-	TRBV5-8	TRBJ2-7	CASSLALARDRGNEQYF	TGTGCCAGCAGCTTGGCCTTGGCCCGGGACAGGGGGAACGAGCAGTACTTC
-	-	TRBV5-4	TRBJ1-6	CASSSWGGSIGSPLHF	TGTGCCAGCAGCTCCTGGGGGGGTAGTATCGGATCACCCCTCCACTTT
-	-	TRBV28	TRBJ1-5	CASSLVRNSNQPQHF	TGTGCCAGCAGTTTGGTCAGGAATAGCAATCAGCCCCAGCATTTT
-	-	TRBV7-9	TRBJ1-3	CASSPPQSGNTIYF	TGTGCCAGCAGCCCGCCTCAGTCTGGAAACACCATATATTTT
-	-	TRBV29-1	TRBJ1-2	CSVENDKDRDYGYTF	TGCAGCGTTGAGAACGACAAGGATAGAGACTATGGCTACACCTTC
-	-	TRBV6-6	TRBJ2-3	CATLLGGARTDTQYF	TGTGCCACACTTTTGGGGGGTGCAAGGACAGATACGCAGTATTTT
-	-	TRBV5-5	TRBJ2-2	CASSQTAGAYTGELFF	TGTGCCAGCAGCCAGACCGCGGGGGCGTACACCGGGGAGCTGTTTTTT
TRBD1	-	TRBV9	TRBJ2-2	CASSVGQGANTGELFF	TGTGCCAGCAGCGTAGGACAGGGGGCGAACACCGGGGAGCTGTTTTTT
TRBD2	medium-sized	TRBV4-2	TRBJ2-2	CASSPGEASGKLNTGELFF	TGTGCCAGCAGCCCGGGAGAGGCTAGCGGGAAACTGAACACCGGGGAGCTGTTTTTT